This T cell receptor beta chain is drawn from a study of control samples from healthy donors and cancer patients. Data came from immunoSEQ multiplex PCR; TCRdb stores just in-frame clones and leaves some out. Of about 150,000 clones in the sample, roughly 94% are singletons; the top ten hold about 14%. Unmatched junction bases numbered 4, after V lost 0 bases and J lost 3 bases. Germline CDR1 is SGHDT and CDR2 is YYEEEE. This CDR3 has 15 residues. The chain joins TRBV5-6 to TRBJ2-7; TRBD2 matches 9 bases. The source of this sequence is a man in his 60s with colorectal cancer. The source material was PBMCs. CDR3 DNA: TGTGCCAGCAGCTTGGGGCTAGCGGGACTCTACGAGCAGTACTTC. Its protein is CASSLGLAGLYEQYF.